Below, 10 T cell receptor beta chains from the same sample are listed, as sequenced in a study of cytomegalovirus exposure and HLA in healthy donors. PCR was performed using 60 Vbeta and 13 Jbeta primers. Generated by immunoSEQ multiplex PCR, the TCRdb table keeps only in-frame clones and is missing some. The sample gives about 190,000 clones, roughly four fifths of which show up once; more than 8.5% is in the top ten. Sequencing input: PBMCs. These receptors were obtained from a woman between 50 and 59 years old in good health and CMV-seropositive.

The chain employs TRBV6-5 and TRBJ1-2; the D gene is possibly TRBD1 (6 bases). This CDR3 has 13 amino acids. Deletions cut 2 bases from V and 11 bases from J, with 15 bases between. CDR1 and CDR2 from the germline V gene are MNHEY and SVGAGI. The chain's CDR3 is CASSYTQQGRYTF. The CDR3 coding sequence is TGTGCCAGCAGTTACACACAACAGGGAAGATACACCTTC.

Here the CDR3 reads CASSELRDTEAFF. The CDR3 nucleotides read TGTGCCAGCAGTGAACTTCGGGACACTGAAGCTTTCTTT. The chain combines TRBV6-1 with TRBJ1-1; D remains ambiguous. The CDR3 covers 13 residues. Germline assignment: CDR1 MNHNS and CDR2 SASEGT. Deletions cut 2 bases from V and 3 bases from J, with 7 bases between.

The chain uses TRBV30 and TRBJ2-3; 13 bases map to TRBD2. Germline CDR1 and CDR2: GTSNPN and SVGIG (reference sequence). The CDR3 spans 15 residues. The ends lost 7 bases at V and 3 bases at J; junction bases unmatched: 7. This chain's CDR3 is CASNPLAGGTDTQYF. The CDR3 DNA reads TGTGCCTCCAACCCACTAGCGGGGGGGACAGATACGCAGTATTTT.

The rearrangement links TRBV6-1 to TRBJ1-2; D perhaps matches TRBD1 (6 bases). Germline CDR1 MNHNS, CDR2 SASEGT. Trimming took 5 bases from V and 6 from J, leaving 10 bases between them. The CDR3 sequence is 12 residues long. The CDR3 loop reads CASSWGRDGYTF. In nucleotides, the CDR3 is TGTGCCAGCAGTTGGGGGCGTGATGGCTACACCTTC.

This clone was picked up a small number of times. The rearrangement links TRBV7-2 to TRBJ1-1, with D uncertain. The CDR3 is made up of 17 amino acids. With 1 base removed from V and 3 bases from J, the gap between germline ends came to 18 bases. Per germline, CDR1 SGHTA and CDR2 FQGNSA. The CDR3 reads CASSLVPSGYGDTEAFF. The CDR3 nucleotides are TGTGCCAGCAGCTTAGTCCCCAGCGGGTACGGGGACACTGAAGCTTTCTTT. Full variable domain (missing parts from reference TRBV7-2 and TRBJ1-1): GAGVSQSPSNKVTEKGKDVELRCDPISGHTALYWYRQSLGQGLEFLIYFQGNSAPDKSGLPSDRFSAERTGGSVSTLTIQRTQQEDSAVYLCASSLVPSGYGDTEAFFGQGTRLTVV.

Here the CDR3 reads CASSEEGLMYNEQFF. In DNA, the CDR3 is TGTGCCAGCAGTGAAGAGGGGCTTATGTACAATGAGCAGTTCTTC. The chain has TRBV2 and TRBJ2-1; tentatively, D is TRBD1 (5 bases). The CDR3 is made up of 15 amino acids. V was cut by 1 base and J by 4 bases, with 11 bases left in between. Germline CDR1 is SNHLY and CDR2 is FYNNEI.

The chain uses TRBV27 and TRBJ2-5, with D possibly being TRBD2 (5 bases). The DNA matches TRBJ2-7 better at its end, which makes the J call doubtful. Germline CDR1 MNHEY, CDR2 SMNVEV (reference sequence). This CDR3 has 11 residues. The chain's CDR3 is CASNSGYEQYF. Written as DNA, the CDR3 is TGTGCCAGCAACAGCGGATACGAGCAGTACTTC.

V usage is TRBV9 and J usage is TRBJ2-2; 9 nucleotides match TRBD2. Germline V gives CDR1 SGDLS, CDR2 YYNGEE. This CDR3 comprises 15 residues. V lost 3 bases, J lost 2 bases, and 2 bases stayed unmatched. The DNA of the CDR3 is TGTGCCAGCAGCGAGCGGGGGGACAACACCGGGGAGCTGTTTTTT. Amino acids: CASSERGDNTGELFF.

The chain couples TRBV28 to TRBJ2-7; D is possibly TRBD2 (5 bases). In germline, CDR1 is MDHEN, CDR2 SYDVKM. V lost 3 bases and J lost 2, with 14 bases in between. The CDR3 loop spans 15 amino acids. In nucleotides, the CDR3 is TGTGCCAGCAGTTTGAGGGCCTGGAGCGCCTACGAGCAGTACTTC. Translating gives CASSLRAWSAYEQYF.

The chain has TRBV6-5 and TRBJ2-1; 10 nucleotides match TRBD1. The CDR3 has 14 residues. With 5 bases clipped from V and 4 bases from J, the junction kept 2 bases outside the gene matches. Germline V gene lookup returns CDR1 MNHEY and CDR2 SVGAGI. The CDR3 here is CASSPGQGYNEQFF. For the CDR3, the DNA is TGTGCCAGCAGTCCGGGACAGGGGTACAATGAGCAGTTCTTC.